These 23 T cell receptor beta chains were all obtained from the same sample, sequenced in a study of blood T cell repertoires in COVID-19. Produced via immunoSEQ multiplex PCR; TCRdb's table is partial and in-frame only. The sample records tens of thousands of clones, more than 80% being singletons. Material for sequencing was peripheral blood. These TCRs come from a man in his fifties or sixties with acute or convalescent COVID-19.

The chain recombines TRBV7-2 with TRBJ1-1, with D perhaps TRBD1 (6 bases). The V end was cut by 5 bases, the J end by 7 bases, with 20 bases between. CDR3 length equals 15 residues. Germline values: CDR1 SGHTA, CDR2 FQGNSA. The CDR3 spells CASSQDRSIYNEAFF. CDR3 nucleotides: TGTGCCAGCAGCCAGGACAGATCGATATACAATGAAGCTTTCTTT.

The chain is built from TRBV10-3 and TRBJ2-3; TRBD2 might be the D (6 bases). The V and J ends lost 6 bases and 2 bases respectively, with 21 bases between them. Germline values: CDR1 ENHRY, CDR2 SYGVKD. This CDR3 has 17 amino acids. Here the CDR3 DNA reads TGTGCCATCAGCATCCTCGACGGGCGGGGTTTCACAGATACGCAGTATTTT. It codes for CAISILDGRGFTDTQYF.

CDR3 nucleotides: TGTGCCAGCAGGCCCAGACGGACAGGGGGCGTCGAAGCTTTCTTT. Its translation: CASRPRRTGGVEAFF. The V and J genes are TRBV28 and TRBJ1-1; 11 bases map to TRBD1. This CDR3 has 15 amino acids. The V and J ends lost 6 bases and 8 bases, in that order; junction bases with no gene match: 11. CDR1 is MDHEN, CDR2 SYDVKM, per germline.

The rearrangement joins TRBV7-6 to TRBJ1-5; weak D call: TRBD1 (6 bases). The CDR3 loop spans 15 amino acids. Germline V gene sequence: CDR1 SGHVS, CDR2 FNYEAQ. V dropped 1 base and J dropped 4 bases, with 11 bases sitting between them. CDR3 bases: TGTGCCAGCAGCTTAGTGGGGGCAGGGAATCAGCCCCAGCATTTT. Its translation is CASSLVGAGNQPQHF. Full variable domain (missing parts from reference TRBV7-6 and TRBJ1-5): GAGVSQSPRYKVTKRGQDVALRCDPISGHVSLYWYRQALGQGPEFLTYFNYEAQQDKSGLPNDRFSAERPEGSISTLTIQRTEQRDSAMYRCASSLVGAGNQPQHFGDGTRLSIL.

Only one count was recorded for this clone. The rearrangement joins TRBV13 to TRBJ1-1; D not resolved. Deletions cut 5 bases from V and 2 bases from J, with 15 bases between. The germline V gene has CDR1 PRHDT and CDR2 FYEKMQ (reference sequence). The CDR3 spans 15 residues. CDR3 sequence reads: CASSGRTFANTEAFF. Here the CDR3 DNA reads TGTGCCAGCAGCGGTCGGACTTTTGCTAACACTGAAGCTTTCTTT. The full variable domain, rest sourced from reference TRBV13 and TRBJ1-1, is AAGVIQSPRHLIKEKRETATLKCYPIPRHDTVYWYQQGPGQDPQFLISFYEKMQSDKGSIPDRFSAQQFSDYHSELNMSSLELGDSALYFCASSGRTFANTEAFFGQGTRLTVV.

Concerning this clone itself: One end of the junction does not line up with germline, which may come from a read error. This chain links TRBV15 with TRBJ1-4; no definite D call. CDR1 is LNHNV and CDR2 is YYDKDF in the germline V gene (reference sequence). This CDR3 region has 15 residues. The CDR3 loop is CATSRDIQSNEKLFF. The CDR3 DNA is TGTGCCACCAGCAGAGATATACAGAGCAATGAGAAACTGTTTTTT.

The chain carries TRBV6-1 and TRBJ1-5; tentative D call: TRBD1 (5 bases). Deletions cut 3 bases from V and 3 bases from J, with 12 bases between. The length of the CDR3 is 15 residues. Germline CDR1 and CDR2: MNHNS and SASEGT. DNA for the CDR3: TGTGCCAGCAGTGAGATGGGGGGTACCAATCAGCCCCAGCATTTT. Protein product: CASSEMGGTNQPQHF.

The count of this clone is one. This rearrangement joins TRBV6-4 to TRBJ1-5, with 7 bases that match TRBD1. The CDR3 runs to 15 residues. The V gene's germline CDR1 is MRHNA and CDR2 SNTAGT. Trimming removed 6 bases from V and 4 bases from J; junction bases left unmatched: 9. CDR3 residues: CASRSTGQLNQPQHF. For the CDR3, the DNA is TGTGCCAGCAGATCTACGGGACAGCTAAATCAGCCCCAGCATTTT.

The CDR3 DNA reads as TGTGCCAGCAGTTTAGGGCGGGAGTCCGAGCAGTACTTC. Translation gives CASSLGRESEQYF. The chain joins TRBV28 to TRBJ2-7; 7 positions agree with TRBD2. V lost 2 bases to trimming and J lost 6 bases; unmatched junction nucleotides: 4. This CDR3 spans 13 amino acids. The germline V gene has CDR1 MDHEN and CDR2 SYDVKM.

This clone was seen only once. V gene TRBV7-9 combines with J gene TRBJ2-3; D may be TRBD1 (6 bases). The germline CDR1 and CDR2 sequences are SEHNR and FQNEAQ (reference sequence). V lost 5 bases to trimming and J lost 3 bases, with 15 bases between them. The CDR3 has 15 amino acids. The chain's CDR3 is CASSLGWGLTDTQYF. CDR3 nucleotides: TGTGCCAGCAGCCTCGGTTGGGGGCTAACAGATACGCAGTATTTT.

V gene TRBV18 combines with J gene TRBJ1-2; D may be TRBD1 (6 bases). Trimming pared 0 bases from V and 4 bases from J, leaving 9 bases between. This CDR3 contains 14 residues. Germline CDR1 is KGHSH and CDR2 is LQKENI. Written as DNA, the CDR3 is TGTGCCAGCTCACCACCGCGGACAGCCTATGGCTACACCTTC. Amino acid sequence: CASSPPRTAYGYTF. Complete variable domain (other parts from reference TRBV18 and TRBJ1-2): NAGVMQNPRHLVRRRGQEARLRCSPMKGHSHVYWYRQLPEEGLKFMVYLQKENIIDESGMPKERFSAEFPKEGPSILRIQQVVRGDSAAYFCASSPPRTAYGYTFGSGTRLTVV.

The rearrangement links TRBV7-2 to TRBJ1-5, with D uncertain. CDR1 and CDR2 (germline): SGHTA, FQGNSA. The CDR3 covers 14 residues. V shed 5 bases and J shed 2 bases, with 10 bases lying between them. The CDR3 DNA reads as TGTGCCAGCAGCCATCCGGGAGGCAATCAGCCCCAGCATTTT. It translates to CASSHPGGNQPQHF.

CDR3 region: CAWSPPSDTQGEKLFF. The CDR3 DNA reads TGTGCCTGGAGCCCTCCGTCGGACACGCAAGGGGAAAAACTGTTTTTT. The rearrangement uses TRBV30 and TRBJ1-4; a possible D gene is TRBD1 (5 bases). CDR3 length equals 16 residues. The ends were cut back, 3 bases at V and 8 bases at J, with 22 bases in the middle. CDR1 is GTSNPN, CDR2 SVGIG, per germline (reference sequence).

This clone was seen once. V and J are TRBV11-3 and TRBJ2-7; 12 positions match TRBD2. Per the germline V gene, CDR1 is SGHNT and CDR2 is YENEEA. The CDR3 totals 15 residues. V was pared by 2 bases and J by 3 bases, with 2 bases of the junction left unmatched. As DNA, the CDR3 is TGTGCCAGCAGCTTATCGACTAGCGGGAGCTACGAGCAGTACTTC. It yields the protein CASSLSTSGSYEQYF. Based on the CDR3 plus reference TRBV11-3 and TRBJ2-7, the full variable domain is EAGVVQSPRYKIIEKKQPVAFWCNPISGHNTLYWYLQNLGQGPELLIRYENEEAVDDSQLPKDRFSAERLKGVDSTLKIQPAELGDSAVYLCASSLSTSGSYEQYFGPGTRLTVT.

CDR3 region: CASSFRGTTTDTQYF. CDR3 nucleotide sequence: TGTGCCAGCAGCTTTCGGGGTACCACCACAGATACGCAGTATTTT. The gene calls are TRBV7-2 and TRBJ2-3, with a weak D call TRBD2 (5 bases). This CDR3 comprises 15 residues. Per germline, CDR1 SGHTA and CDR2 FQGNSA. V lost 3 bases and J 2 bases, leaving 12 bases between the germline ends.

The chain employs TRBV5-8 and TRBJ1-5; D is unclear. Trimming cost V 1 base and J 5 bases, with 10 bases left between them. Germline assignment: CDR1 SGHTS and CDR2 YDEGEE. The CDR3 spans 14 residues. In DNA, the CDR3 is TGTGCCAGCAGCTTGCGAGGGCTCGATCAGCCCCAGCATTTT. Translated: CASSLRGLDQPQHF. Complete variable domain (other parts from reference TRBV5-8 and TRBJ1-5): EAGVTQSPTHLIKTRGQQATLRCSPISGHTSVYWYQQALGLGLQFLLWYDEGEERNRGNFPPRFSGRQFPNYSSELNVNALELEDSALYLCASSLRGLDQPQHFGDGTRLSIL.

This clone is a singleton in its sample. The CDR3 DNA reads as TGTGCCAGCAGCGTAGATGGACAGGGCGGTGGCTACACCTTC. As protein: CASSVDGQGGGYTF. The chain recombines TRBV9 with TRBJ1-2; 8 nucleotides align to TRBD1. Germline CDR1 reads SGDLS; CDR2 reads YYNGEE. The CDR3 is made up of 14 amino acids. V shed 0 bases and J 7 bases; nucleotides not matched to a gene: 5.

This chain uses TRBV6-5 with TRBJ2-7, with 7 bases aligning to TRBD1. Germline CDR1 reads MNHEY; CDR2 reads SVGAGI. This CDR3 has 12 residues. J was trimmed by 11 bases and V by 2 bases; bases with no gene match: 6. The CDR3 sequence is CASSYKTGNEYF. The DNA for the CDR3 is TGTGCCAGCAGTTACAAGACAGGGAACGAGTACTTC.

The chain couples TRBV15 to TRBJ1-1; D may be TRBD1 (6 bases). The CDR3 is made up of 14 amino acids. CDR1 and CDR2 from the germline V gene are LNHNV and YYDKDF (reference sequence). The germline V and J ends were trimmed by 4 bases and 4 bases, with 13 bases remaining between them. The CDR3 loop reads CATSNDRFGTEAFF. The DNA of the CDR3 is TGTGCCACCAGCAATGACAGGTTTGGCACTGAAGCTTTCTTT.

This chain links TRBV6-5 with TRBJ2-7; the match to TRBD2 covers 9 bases. Germline-derived CDR1 and CDR2 are MNHEY and SVGAGI. The V gene end was trimmed by 4 bases and the J gene end by 9 bases; junction bases not matched to a gene: 13. The CDR3 extends over 15 amino acids. The CDR3 reads CASSSPRIAGVRQYF. CDR3 sequence (DNA): TGTGCCAGCAGTTCCCCGCGGATAGCGGGAGTGAGGCAGTACTTC.

The chain couples TRBV4-1 to TRBJ1-5, with D perhaps matching TRBD1 (5 bases). The germline CDR1 and CDR2 sequences are MGHRA and YSYEKL. This CDR3 has 15 residues. V dropped 6 bases and J dropped 0 bases, with 12 bases sitting between them. This CDR3 is CASREQENSNQPQHF. CDR3 bases: TGCGCCAGCAGAGAACAGGAAAATAGCAATCAGCCCCAGCATTTT.

The V gene is TRBV7-9, the J gene TRBJ1-1; TRBD1 matches at 7 bases. V lost 5 bases and J lost 3; bases outside the gene matches: 15. Germline CDR1 and CDR2: SEHNR and FQNEAQ (reference sequence). This CDR3 comprises 17 residues. CDR3: CASSIHTLTGADTEAFF. The DNA of the CDR3 is TGTGCCAGCAGCATCCACACGCTCACAGGGGCTGACACTGAAGCTTTCTTT.

V and J are TRBV7-2 and TRBJ1-2, with 10 bases identical to TRBD1. CDR3 size: 13 residues. Germline CDR1 SGHTA, CDR2 FQGNSA. V lost 3 bases and J lost 8; bases outside the gene matches: 3. CDR3 bases: TGTGCCAGCAGCTTGACAGGGGGCACCGGCTACACCTTC. Amino acids: CASSLTGGTGYTF.